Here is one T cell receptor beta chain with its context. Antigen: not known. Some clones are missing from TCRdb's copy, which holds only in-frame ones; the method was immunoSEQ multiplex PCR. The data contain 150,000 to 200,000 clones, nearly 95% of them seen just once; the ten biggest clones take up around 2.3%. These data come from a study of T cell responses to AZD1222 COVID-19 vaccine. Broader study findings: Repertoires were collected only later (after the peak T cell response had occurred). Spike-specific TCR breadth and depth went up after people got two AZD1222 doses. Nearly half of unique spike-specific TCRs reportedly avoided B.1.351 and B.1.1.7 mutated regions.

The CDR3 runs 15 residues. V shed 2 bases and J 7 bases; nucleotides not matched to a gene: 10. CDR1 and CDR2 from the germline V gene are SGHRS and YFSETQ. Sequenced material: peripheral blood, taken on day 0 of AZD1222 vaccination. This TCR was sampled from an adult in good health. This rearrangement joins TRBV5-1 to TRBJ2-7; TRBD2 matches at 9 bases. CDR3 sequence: CASSFRAGGPGEQYF. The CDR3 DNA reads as TGCGCCAGCAGCTTCCGTGCGGGGGGGCCGGGGGAGCAGTACTTC.